This TCR beta chain was documented in a study of blood T cell repertoires in COVID-19. Study background: Donors in the United States, Italy and Spain gave samples during acute or convalescent COVID-19. PBMCs, B-cell-depleted T cells, or T cells were the source of the cDNA or gDNA that made up the material.

The germline CDR1 and CDR2 sequences are LNHDA and SQIVND (reference sequence). The CDR3 length is 13 residues. The J segment lost 5 bases and the V segment lost 5 bases, leaving 4 bases of the junction unmatched. Under the authors' procedure: Using reference gene primer amplification, nucleated cell counts were estimated. Sequencing used immunoSEQ multiplex PCR; TCRdb keeps in-frame clones, though not all of them. V, J and clone size are taken as reported in that table, and D and trimming were inferred from the DNA itself. This sample yields about 76,000 clones, of which under 95% are seen a single time; 5.5% to 6% belongs to the top ten.

The rearrangement links TRBV19 to TRBJ2-7, with TRBD1 identical over 9 bases. This receptor was taken from a human donor in a cohort sampled during active COVID-19. What was sequenced was peripheral blood. The CDR3 spells CASSPTGGNEQYF. DNA of the CDR3: TGTGCCAGTAGTCCAACAGGGGGCAACGAGCAGTACTTC.